This T cell receptor (beta chain) was recorded in a study of blood T cell repertoires in COVID-19. As for the study in general: Some COVID-19 samples were acute and others convalescent; all came from the United States, Italy and Spain.

As processed by the authors: Estimation of nucleated cell counts relied on the amplification of reference gene primers. The method was immunoSEQ multiplex PCR; TCRdb's version includes in-frame clones alone and lacks a portion of them. D and trimming come from the DNA, and the V and J calls and clone size come from that table. Of about 23,000 clones listed, just over 85% were seen once; the top ten hold 15% to 20%. The CDR3 is 15 residues long. Trimming at V came to 3 bases and at J to 8 bases, leaving 9 bases not matched to a gene. Germline assignment: CDR1 LNHDA and CDR2 SQIVND (reference sequence).

This sequence was found in a woman older than 75 with acute or convalescent COVID-19. The specimen sequenced was peripheral blood. J is TRBJ1-2 and V is TRBV19; the match to TRBD1 covers 10 bases. The DNA of the CDR3 is TGTGCCAGTAGTATTCGGGACAGGGGAGTGAGAGGCTACACCTTC. Translation: CASSIRDRGVRGYTF.